This T cell receptor (beta chain) was identified during a study of metastatic and nonmetastatic thyroid tumors. Study-wide context: Repertoires of blood and of tissue (tumor or nodule) from malignant and benign thyroid patients were compared.

TCRdb re-called the PCR reads via MiXCR. In the table there are 25,000 or so clones, roughly 14% of which are singletons. Thyroid surgery had not been preceded by any treatment in any patient. This clone has at least ten counts. What it binds is unknown. Study findings and constraints: Malignant thyroid tumors reportedly had TCR beta diversity that was significantly higher than in benign nodules, in blood and tumor.

Germline lookup yields CDR1 MNHNS and CDR2 SASEGT. This CDR3 has 14 amino acids. J gave up 3 bases and V 5 bases, and 4 bases lay outside the gene matches. This chain joins TRBV6-1 and TRBJ2-5; 9 bases fit TRBD2. This TCR was recovered from a male donor with papillary thyroid cancer or a benign thyroid nodule (not recorded which). Some clones in this sample may be carry-over from other donors' samples. Sequencing was carried out using blood. As DNA, the CDR3 is TGTGCCAGCAGTACCGGGACTAGCAAAGAGACCCAGTACTTC. Protein product: CASSTGTSKETQYF.